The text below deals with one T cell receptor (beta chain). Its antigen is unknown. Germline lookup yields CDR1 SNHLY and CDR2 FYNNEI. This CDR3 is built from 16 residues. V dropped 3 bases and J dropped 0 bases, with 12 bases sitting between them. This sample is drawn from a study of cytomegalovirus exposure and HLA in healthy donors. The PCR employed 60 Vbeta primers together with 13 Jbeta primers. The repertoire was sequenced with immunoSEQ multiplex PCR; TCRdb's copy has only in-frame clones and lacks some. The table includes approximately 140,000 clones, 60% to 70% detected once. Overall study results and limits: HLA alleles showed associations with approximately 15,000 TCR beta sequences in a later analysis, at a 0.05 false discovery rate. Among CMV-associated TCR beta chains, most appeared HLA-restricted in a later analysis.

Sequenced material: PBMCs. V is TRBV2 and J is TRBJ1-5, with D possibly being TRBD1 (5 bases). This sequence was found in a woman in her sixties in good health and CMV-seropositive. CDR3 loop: CASSDQGGNSNQPQHF. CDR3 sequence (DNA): TGTGCCAGCAGTGACCAGGGTGGGAATAGCAATCAGCCCCAGCATTTT.